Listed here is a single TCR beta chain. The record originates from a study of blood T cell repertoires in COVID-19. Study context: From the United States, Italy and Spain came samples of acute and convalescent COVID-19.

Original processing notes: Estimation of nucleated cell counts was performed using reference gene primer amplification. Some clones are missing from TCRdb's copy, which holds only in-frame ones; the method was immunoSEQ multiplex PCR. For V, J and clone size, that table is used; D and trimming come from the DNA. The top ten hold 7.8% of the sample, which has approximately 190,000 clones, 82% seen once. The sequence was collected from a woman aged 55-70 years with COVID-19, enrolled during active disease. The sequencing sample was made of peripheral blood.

For the CDR3, the DNA is TGTGCCAGCAGGTCCCTTATGAACACTGAAGCTTTCTTT. Its protein is CASRSLMNTEAFF. J is TRBJ1-1 and V is TRBV6-5; D unclear. Germline V gene sequence: CDR1 MNHEY, CDR2 SVGAGI. CDR3 length equals 13 residues. V was clipped by 6 bases and J by 0 bases, with 8 bases between them.